This TCR beta chain was identified during a study of blood T cell repertoires in COVID-19. Data came from immunoSEQ multiplex PCR; TCRdb stores just in-frame clones and leaves some out. Of 200,000 to 250,000 clones in the sample, roughly 79% were seen once. Germline V lookup: CDR1 SGHAT, CDR2 FQDESV (reference sequence). The CDR3 loop spans 14 amino acids. Trimming cost V 6 bases and J 1 base; bases outside gene matches: 5. The sequence came from an elderly woman with acute or convalescent COVID-19. This chain links TRBV11-1 with TRBJ2-5, with 7 bases fitting TRBD2. The specimen sequenced was peripheral blood. CDR3 bases: TGTGCCAGCAGGGGCGGGAGCCTCCAAGAGACCCAGTACTTC. As protein: CASRGGSLQETQYF.